The sequence of this TCR beta chain was determined in a study of blood T cells in healthy people across ages. A J-beta primer mix and a sample-barcoded 5' primer were used in a second PCR of roughly 6 to 11 cycles. TCRdb itself ran the 5' RACE reads through MiXCR, one entry per CDR3 protein. The data show some 760,000 distinct CDR3 sequences, 20% to 25% seen once. Peripheral blood from each donor was collected in a volume of approximately 10 milliliters. Study outcomes and limitations: Diversity estimates drawn from one million T cells were deemed underestimates.

The CDR3 has 16 amino acids. CDR1 and CDR2 (germline): SEHNR, FQNEAQ (reference sequence). V lost 6 bases and J lost 5, with 21 bases in between. With regard to this clonotype: No antigen is known for it.

These sequences were also reported in another study, on T cells of mothers and their children.

The chain carries TRBV7-9 and TRBJ2-3, with unresolved D. The clonotype comes from a boy between 5 and 17 years old in good health. The specimen sequenced was blood. The CDR3 sequence is CASRPLRLQLEDTQYF. The CDR3 nucleotides are TGTGCCAGCAGGCCACTCAGGCTCCAACTCGAAGATACGCAGTATTTT.